Listed here are 18 T cell receptor beta chains from one sample, sequenced in a study of graft-versus-host responses after intestinal transplantation. Irradiated, violet-dye-labeled stimulators (about 200,000) were plated alongside about 200,000 CFSE-labeled responders. The data were produced by immunoSEQ multiplex PCR, yet TCRdb's version contains in-frame clones alone and is incomplete. Found here are 9,500 to 10,000 clones, 29% of them singletons; the top ten hold approximately 6.2%. This specimen was alloreactive CD8+ T cells from a mixed lymphocyte reaction culture, taken before intestinal transplant. Subset noted: CFSE-low proliferating T cells sorted from roughly six-day pre-transplant mixed lymphocyte reaction (GvH or HvG direction). All receptors come from a human patient who received an intestinal transplant.

The CDR3 reads CASSFSTGAPGYEQYF. The CDR3 DNA reads as TGTGCCAGCAGCTTCTCGACAGGGGCCCCTGGGTACGAGCAGTACTTC. This rearrangement joins TRBV13 to TRBJ2-7; 8 positions match TRBD1. CDR1 is PRHDT, CDR2 FYEKMQ, per germline (reference sequence). This CDR3 comprises 16 residues. Losses at the gene ends were 3 bases for V and 4 bases for J; bases not matched to a gene: 11.

The V gene is TRBV20-1, the J gene TRBJ2-1, with TRBD2 as a possible D gene (6 bases). V was trimmed by 3 bases and J by 7 bases, leaving 7 bases between them. This CDR3 has 11 amino acids. Germline V CDR1 and CDR2: DFQATT, SNEGSKA (reference sequence). CDR3 protein: CSASAGNEQFF. The CDR3 bases are TGCAGTGCTAGCGCGGGAAATGAGCAGTTCTTC.

This clone showed up just a few times. This chain links TRBV6-1 with TRBJ1-2, with a tentative D call TRBD1 (5 bases). Trimming pared 2 bases from V and 6 bases from J, leaving 10 bases between. From germline, CDR1 is MNHNS and CDR2 SASEGT. This CDR3 comprises 13 residues. The CDR3 sequence: CASSEKETDGYTF. Here the CDR3 DNA reads TGTGCCAGCAGTGAAAAAGAGACAGATGGCTACACCTTC.

The rearrangement uses TRBV9 and TRBJ2-1; 7 bases align to TRBD2. This CDR3 has 16 residues. Germline values: CDR1 SGDLS, CDR2 YYNGEE. Trimming at V came to 4 bases and at J to 2 bases, leaving 9 bases not matched to a gene. CDR3 residues: CASSPQAGLPYNEQFF. CDR3 coding DNA: TGTGCCAGCAGCCCGCAGGCGGGACTACCCTACAATGAGCAGTTCTTC.

In this sample, this clone turned up a few times. The chain is built from TRBV7-8 and TRBJ2-7, with TRBD2 matching 10 bases. Trimming took 5 bases from V and 4 from J; bases not matched to a gene: 5. Germline V CDR1 and CDR2: SGHVS, FQNEAQ. This CDR3 region has 14 residues. The CDR3 region has the DNA TGTGCCAGCAGCCGTCGTAGCGGGGGGTACGAGCAGTACTTC. It encodes CASSRRSGGYEQYF.

The chain joins TRBV6-5 to TRBJ2-1; 11 nucleotides agree with TRBD2. Germline V gives CDR1 MNHEY, CDR2 SVGAGI. CDR3 length equals 12 residues. Trimming took 11 bases from V and 8 from J; bases not matched to a gene: 5. CDR3 DNA sequence: TGTGCCTCCGGGACTAGCGGCGATGAGCAGTTCTTC. It is translated as CASGTSGDEQFF.

This sequence joins TRBV6-1 and TRBJ1-3; the D is unclear. The CDR3 covers 11 residues. Germline V CDR1 and CDR2: MNHNS, SASEGT. With 5 bases removed from V and 9 bases from J, the gap between germline ends came to 8 bases. The CDR3 nucleotides are TGTGCCAGCAGTCCGGGGTTCACCATATATTTT. It codes for CASSPGFTIYF.

The CDR3 is CASQGPRGDASEDGYTF. DNA of the CDR3: TGTGCCAGCCAGGGCCCCAGGGGCGACGCCAGCGAGGATGGCTACACCTTC. The chain couples TRBV9 to TRBJ1-2; tentative D call: TRBD1 (6 bases). Germline loops: CDR1 SGDLS, CDR2 YYNGEE. The CDR3 spans 17 residues. V lost 7 bases, J lost 6 bases, and 28 bases lay in between.

This clone was observed a few times. The V gene is TRBV4-1, the J gene TRBJ1-1, with D unclear. There are 11 residues in the CDR3. Germline assignment: CDR1 MGHRA and CDR2 YSYEKL. V lost 3 bases and J 11 bases, leaving 10 bases between the germline ends. CDR3 in DNA: TGCGCCAGCAGCCAGGGTGGGGAGGCTTTCTTT. It encodes CASSQGGEAFF.

This clone is deemed medium-sized. The chain combines TRBV6-5 with TRBJ2-1, with D possibly matching TRBD2 (6 bases). From germline, CDR1 is MNHEY and CDR2 SVGAGI. The V gene lost 5 bases and the J gene lost 7 bases, with 6 bases spanning the gap. The CDR3 has 11 amino acids. The CDR3 sequence: CASSGGNEQFF. CDR3 nucleotide sequence: TGTGCCAGCAGTGGGGGGAATGAGCAGTTCTTC.

This chain uses TRBV5-8 with TRBJ1-2; a possible D gene is TRBD1 (5 bases). V lost 7 bases and J 6 bases, leaving 19 bases between the germline ends. From germline, CDR1 is SGHTS and CDR2 YDEGEE. The CDR3 covers 14 residues. CDR3 protein: CASVPGIVLDGYTF. CDR3 sequence (DNA): TGTGCCAGCGTCCCAGGGATCGTCCTGGATGGCTACACCTTC.

Remarks on this clone: Other nucleotide sequences from this sample produce the same CDR3. This chain joins TRBV27 and TRBJ2-7; a weak D match, TRBD1 (6 bases). Germline loops: CDR1 MNHEY, CDR2 SMNVEV (reference sequence). This CDR3 contains 13 residues. V lost 3 bases, J lost 1 base, and 7 bases lay in between. The CDR3 here is CASSFGQSYEQYF. In nucleotides, the CDR3 is TGTGCCAGCAGTTTCGGACAGTCCTACGAGCAGTACTTC.

The genes are TRBV29-1 and TRBJ2-7; D may be TRBD2 (5 bases). Germline V lookup: CDR1 SQVTM, CDR2 ANQGSEA. The CDR3 covers 11 residues. V was clipped by 6 bases and J by 4 bases, with 10 bases between them. In nucleotides, the CDR3 is TGCAGCGTGAGGGAACTATACGAGCAGTACTTC. Translated, it gives CSVRELYEQYF.

This clone was counted between two and nine times. The chain uses TRBV7-6 and TRBJ2-2; TRBD1 is a possible D gene (6 bases). Looked up from germline, CDR1 is SGHVS and CDR2 is FNYEAQ. The CDR3 has 15 amino acids. Trimming shortened V by 3 bases and J by 2 bases, and 10 bases separated the two germline ends. This chain's CDR3 is CASSFRGPNTGELFF. In nucleotides, the CDR3 is TGTGCCAGCAGCTTCAGGGGCCCTAACACCGGGGAGCTGTTTTTT.

This clone was detected a few times. The chain couples TRBV11-3 to TRBJ1-2, with 8 bases aligning to TRBD1. The trim removed 4 bases at V and 5 bases at J, leaving 12 bases unmatched. Germline CDR1 is SGHNT and CDR2 is YENEEA. This CDR3 is built from 16 residues. The CDR3 loop is CASSSPPRGQGYGYTF. The DNA of the CDR3 is TGTGCCAGCAGCTCCCCCCCTCGTGGACAGGGTTATGGCTACACCTTC. Supplemented by reference TRBV11-3 and TRBJ1-2, the full variable domain reads EAGVVQSPRYKIIEKKQPVAFWCNPISGHNTLYWYLQNLGQGPELLIRYENEEAVDDSQLPKDRFSAERLKGVDSTLKIQPAELGDSAVYLCASSSPPRGQGYGYTFGSGTRLTVV.

This clone was observed a handful of times. The junction departs from the called germline gene at one end, perhaps through a read error. V gene TRBV6-5 combines with J gene TRBJ1-2, with D perhaps matching TRBD1 (5 bases). Germline values: CDR1 MNHEY, CDR2 SVGAGI. This CDR3 comprises 11 residues. CDR3 loop: CASGGQGLIAF. The CDR3 region has the DNA TGTGCCAGCGGAGGGCAGGGCCTAATTGCCTTC.

J is TRBJ1-2 and V is TRBV27; unclear D gene. The length of the CDR3 is 13 residues. CDR1 and CDR2 from the germline V gene are MNHEY and SMNVEV (reference sequence). V gave up 4 bases and J gave up 6 bases, with 12 bases separating them. CDR3: CASSSPPGDGYTF. The DNA of the CDR3 is TGTGCCAGCAGTTCGCCCCCCGGGGATGGCTACACCTTC.

This chain joins TRBV7-6 and TRBJ2-3; D is perhaps TRBD1 (6 bases). Trimming cost V 4 bases and J 0 bases, with 14 bases left between them. The CDR3 runs 16 residues. CDR1 and CDR2 (germline): SGHVS, FNYEAQ. CDR3 protein: CASSWTARGSTDTQYF. CDR3 bases: TGTGCCAGCAGCTGGACCGCCAGGGGTAGCACAGATACGCAGTATTTT.